A selection of T cell receptor beta chains follows, all from one sample in a study of tumor-infiltrating lymphocytes in primary liver carcinoma. TCRdb fed the multiplex PCR reads into MiXCR, producing one record per CDR3 protein. The data show 40,000 to 55,000 distinct CDR3 sequences, 60% to 85% seen once. Sample: liver tumor tissue from sampling region 5. The source is a man aged 40-49 years with primary liver carcinoma and hepatitis B virus infection. The CDR3 runs from the conserved cysteine through the conserved F or W.

j_gene	v_gene	CDR3aa
TRBJ2-1	TRBV4-1	CASSQAGGYKGQFF
TRBJ2-7	TRBV29-1	CSVITGGGPYEQYF
TRBJ2-3	TRBV20-1	CSASLAGGTDTQYF
TRBJ2-5	TRBV12-3/TRBV12-4	CASHGEGEETQYF
TRBJ2-3	TRBV9	CASSVGGADTDTQYF
TRBJ2-3	TRBV9	CASSPGLASNIDTQYF
TRBJ2-3	TRBV11-2	CASSLLASGTDTQYF
TRBJ2-6	TRBV6-2/TRBV6-3	CASKTETASGANVLTF
TRBJ1-5	TRBV12-3/TRBV12-4	CASSAQGASANQPQHF
.	TRBV6-1	CASSQLAGLATDTQHF
TRBJ2-3	TRBV29-1	CSVPRISGTTDTQYF
TRBJ2-7	TRBV4-1	CASSQGGRGSYYEQYF
TRBJ2-1	TRBV7-3	CASSWTGGGYDEQFF
TRBJ2-7	TRBV12-3/TRBV12-4	CASSRAGALPSYEQYF
TRBJ2-3	TRBV4-1	CASNPPIGGSIGDTQYF